The 5 T cell receptor beta chains listed next were all sequenced from one sample in a study of OX40 agonist ivuxolimab in advanced cancers. The protocol was immunoSEQ multiplex PCR, while the TCRdb copy is restricted to in-frame clones and leaves out a portion. The table has about 100,000 clones, 85% to 95% seen once; the top ten hold roughly 0.56%. Sample: CD4+ or CD8+ T cells sorted from blood, taken in a trial of the OX40 agonist ivuxolimab. Receptors were obtained from an adult with an advanced solid tumor such as melanoma, head and neck, liver or kidney cancer.

This clone was observed once. The genes are TRBV5-4 and TRBJ2-1; D is unresolved. V was pared by 0 bases and J by 2 bases, with 6 bases between. The germline V gene has CDR1 SGHNT and CDR2 YYREEE (reference sequence). There are 14 residues in the CDR3. The CDR3 DNA reads TGTGCCAGCAGCTTGGTTGGGCCCTACAATGAGCAGTTCTTC. Translating it yields CASSLVGPYNEQFF.

The CDR3 is CASIMRGGLVNEKLFF. As DNA, the CDR3 is TGTGCCAGCATCATGCGGGGGGGGCTTGTGAATGAAAAACTGTTTTTT. The chain carries TRBV6-6 and TRBJ1-4; a weak D match, TRBD1 (6 bases). Looked up from germline, CDR1 is MNHNY and CDR2 is SVGAGI (reference sequence). Trimming pared 7 bases from V and 5 bases from J, leaving 20 bases between. The CDR3 sequence is 16 residues long.

This clone was recorded only once. The gene calls are TRBV7-8 and TRBJ2-5, with 7 bases that match TRBD1. This CDR3 contains 15 residues. Germline V gives CDR1 SGHVS, CDR2 FQNEAQ. J gave up 6 bases and V 3 bases, and 10 bases lay outside the gene matches. CDR3 amino acids: CASSLPWTGEKTQYF. CDR3 in DNA: TGTGCCAGCAGCTTGCCCTGGACAGGCGAAAAGACCCAGTACTTC.

The chain links TRBV28 to TRBJ1-1, with TRBD1 identical over 9 bases. The CDR3 loop spans 17 amino acids. V shed 6 bases and J 1 base; nucleotides not matched to a gene: 12. The germline V gene encodes CDR1 MDHEN and CDR2 SYDVKM. The CDR3 loop is CASREGTGSLPNTEAFF. The CDR3 DNA follows: TGTGCCAGCAGAGAAGGGACAGGGAGTTTACCGAACACTGAAGCTTTCTTT.

This clone was seen once. The chain has TRBV28 and TRBJ2-7; 8 positions agree with TRBD2. The CDR3 is 14 amino acids. Germline V gene lookup returns CDR1 MDHEN and CDR2 SYDVKM. The junction had 4 bases not matched to a gene; V was cut back by 6 bases and J by 0 bases. This CDR3 reads CASSRTSGSYEQYF. The DNA of the CDR3 is TGTGCCAGCAGCCGAACTAGCGGCTCCTACGAGCAGTACTTC.